The present T cell receptor beta chain was sequenced within a study of technical replicates of blood from a handful of donors. The CDR3 sequence is 14 residues long. Germline V CDR1 and CDR2: SGHRS, YFSETQ. V lost 0 bases to trimming and J lost 6 bases; unmatched junction nucleotides: 2. TCRdb keeps only in-frame clones here, not all; method: immunoSEQ multiplex PCR. There are roughly 50,000 clones in the sample; roughly 95% occur only once, and about 3% lies in the top ten. The source is a human donor in good health. Some clones in this sample may be carry-over from other donors' samples. Sequences were obtained from PBMCs. This chain links TRBV5-1 with TRBJ1-2, with 10 bases identical to TRBD1. In DNA form, the CDR3 reads TGCGCCAGCAGCTTGGTCGGGACAGGGGATGGCTACACCTTC. It encodes CASSLVGTGDGYTF. Full variable domain (missing parts from reference TRBV5-1 and TRBJ1-2): KAGVTQTPRYLIKTRGQQVTLSCSPISGHRSVSWYQQTPGQGLQFLFEYFSETQRNKGNFPGRFSGRQFSNSRSEMNVSTLELGDSALYLCASSLVGTGDGYTFGSGTRLTVV.